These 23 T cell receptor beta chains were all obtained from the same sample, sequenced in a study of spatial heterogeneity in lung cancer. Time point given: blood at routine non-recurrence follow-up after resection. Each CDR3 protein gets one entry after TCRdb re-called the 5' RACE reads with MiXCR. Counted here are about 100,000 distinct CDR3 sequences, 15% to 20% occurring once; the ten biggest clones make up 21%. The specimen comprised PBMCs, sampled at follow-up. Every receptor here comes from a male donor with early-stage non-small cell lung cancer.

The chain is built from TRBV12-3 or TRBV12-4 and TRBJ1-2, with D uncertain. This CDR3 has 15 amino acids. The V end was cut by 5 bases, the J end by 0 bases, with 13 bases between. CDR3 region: CASSPRKIANYGYTF. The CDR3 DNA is TGTGCCAGCAGTCCCCGGAAGATAGCTAACTATGGCTACACCTTC.

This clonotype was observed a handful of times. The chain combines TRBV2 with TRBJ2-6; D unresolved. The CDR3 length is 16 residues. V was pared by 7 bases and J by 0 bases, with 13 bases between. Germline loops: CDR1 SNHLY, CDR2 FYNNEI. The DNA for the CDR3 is TGTGCCAGCACTGACGGCCTCAGCTCTGGGGCCAACGTCCTGACTTTC. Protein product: CASTDGLSSGANVLTF.

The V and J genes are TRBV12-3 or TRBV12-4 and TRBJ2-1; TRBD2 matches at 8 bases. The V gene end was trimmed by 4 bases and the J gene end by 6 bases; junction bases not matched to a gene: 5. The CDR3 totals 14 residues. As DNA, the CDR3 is TGTGCCAGCAGTTACGGGAGGGCCTCCAATGAGCAGTTCTTC. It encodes CASSYGRASNEQFF.

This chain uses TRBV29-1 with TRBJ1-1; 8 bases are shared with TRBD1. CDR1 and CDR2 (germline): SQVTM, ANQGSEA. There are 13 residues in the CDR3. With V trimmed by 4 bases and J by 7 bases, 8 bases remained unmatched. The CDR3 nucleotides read TGCAGCGTTGGGGGTCAGGGGGCGATTGAAGCTTTCTTT. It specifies CSVGGQGAIEAFF.

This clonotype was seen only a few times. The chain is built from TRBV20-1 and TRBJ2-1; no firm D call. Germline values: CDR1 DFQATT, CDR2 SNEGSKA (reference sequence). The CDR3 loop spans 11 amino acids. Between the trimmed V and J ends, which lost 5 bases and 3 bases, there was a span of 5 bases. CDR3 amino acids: CSAGHYNEQFF. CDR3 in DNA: TGCAGTGCTGGTCACTACAATGAGCAGTTCTTC.

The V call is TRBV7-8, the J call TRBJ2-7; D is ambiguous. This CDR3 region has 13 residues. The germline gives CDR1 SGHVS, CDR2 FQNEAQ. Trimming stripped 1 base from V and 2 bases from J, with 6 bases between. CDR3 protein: CASSLGRTYEQYF. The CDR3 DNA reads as TGTGCCAGCAGCTTAGGCAGGACCTACGAGCAGTACTTC.

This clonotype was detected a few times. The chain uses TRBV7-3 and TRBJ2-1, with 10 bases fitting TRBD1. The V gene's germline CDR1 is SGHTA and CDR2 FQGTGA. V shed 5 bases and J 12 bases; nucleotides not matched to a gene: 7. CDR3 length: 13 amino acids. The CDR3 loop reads CASSPRDRGWQFF. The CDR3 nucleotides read TGTGCCAGCAGCCCTCGGGACAGGGGTTGGCAGTTCTTC.

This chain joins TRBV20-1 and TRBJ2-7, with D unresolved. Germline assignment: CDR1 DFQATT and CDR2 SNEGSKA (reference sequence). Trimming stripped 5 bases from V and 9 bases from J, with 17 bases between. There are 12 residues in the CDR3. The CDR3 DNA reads TGCAGTGCTCGTACCTGGGGATTCCCGCAGTACGTC. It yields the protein CSARTWGFPQYV.

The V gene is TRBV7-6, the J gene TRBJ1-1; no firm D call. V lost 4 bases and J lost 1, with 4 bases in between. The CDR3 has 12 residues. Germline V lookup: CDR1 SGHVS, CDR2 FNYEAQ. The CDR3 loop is CASSSANTEAFF. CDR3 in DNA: TGTGCCAGCAGCTCCGCGAACACTGAAGCTTTCTTT.

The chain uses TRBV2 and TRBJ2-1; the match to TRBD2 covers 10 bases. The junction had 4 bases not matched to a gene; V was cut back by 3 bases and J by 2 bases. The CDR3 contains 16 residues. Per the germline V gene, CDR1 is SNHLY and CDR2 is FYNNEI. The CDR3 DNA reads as TGTGCCAGCAGTGAGTCGCTAGCGGGGGCCTACAATGAGCAGTTCTTC. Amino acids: CASSESLAGAYNEQFF. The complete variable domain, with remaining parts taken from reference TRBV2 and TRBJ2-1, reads EPEVTQTPSHQVTQMGQEVILRCVPISNHLYFYWYRQILGQKVEFLVSFYNNEISEKSEIFDDQFSVERPDGSNFTLKIRSTKLEDSAMYFCASSESLAGAYNEQFFGPGTRLTVL.

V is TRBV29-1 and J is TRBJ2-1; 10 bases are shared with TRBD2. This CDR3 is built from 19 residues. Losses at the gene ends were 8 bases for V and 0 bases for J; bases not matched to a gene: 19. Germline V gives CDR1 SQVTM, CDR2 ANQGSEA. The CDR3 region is CSTSTGTSDPPSSYNEQFF. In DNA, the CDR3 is TGCAGCACGTCGACCGGGACTAGCGATCCCCCGAGCTCCTACAATGAGCAGTTCTTC.

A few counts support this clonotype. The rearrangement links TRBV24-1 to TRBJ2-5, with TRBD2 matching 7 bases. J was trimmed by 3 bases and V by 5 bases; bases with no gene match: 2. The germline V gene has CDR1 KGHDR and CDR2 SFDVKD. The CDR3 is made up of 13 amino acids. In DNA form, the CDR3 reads TGTGCCACCAGTGCGGGAGGTGAAGAGACCCAGTACTTC. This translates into CATSAGGEETQYF.

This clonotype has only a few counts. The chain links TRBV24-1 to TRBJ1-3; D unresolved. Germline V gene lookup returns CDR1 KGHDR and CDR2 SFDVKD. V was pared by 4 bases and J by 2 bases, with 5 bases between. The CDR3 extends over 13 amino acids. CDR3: CATSDPPGNTIYF. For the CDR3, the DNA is TGTGCCACCAGTGACCCGCCTGGAAACACCATATATTTT.

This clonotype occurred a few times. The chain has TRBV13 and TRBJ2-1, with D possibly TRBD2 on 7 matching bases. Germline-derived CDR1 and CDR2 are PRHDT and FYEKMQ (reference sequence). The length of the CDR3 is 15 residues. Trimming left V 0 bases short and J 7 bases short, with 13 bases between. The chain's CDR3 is CASSLGRGGRNEQFF. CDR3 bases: TGTGCCAGCAGCTTAGGTAGGGGGGGCCGGAATGAGCAGTTCTTC.

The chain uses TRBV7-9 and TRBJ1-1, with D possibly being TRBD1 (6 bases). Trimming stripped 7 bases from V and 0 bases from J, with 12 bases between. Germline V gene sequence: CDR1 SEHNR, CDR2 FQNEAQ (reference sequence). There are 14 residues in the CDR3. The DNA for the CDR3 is TGTGCCAGCAACAGTGGGGGGCTGAACACTGAAGCTTTCTTT. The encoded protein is CASNSGGLNTEAFF.

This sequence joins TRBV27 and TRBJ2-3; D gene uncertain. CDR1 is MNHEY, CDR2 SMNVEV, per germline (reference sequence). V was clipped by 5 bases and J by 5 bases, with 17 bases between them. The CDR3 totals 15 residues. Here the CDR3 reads CASSLLLSERDTQYF. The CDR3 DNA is TGTGCCAGCAGTCTACTACTCTCCGAGAGAGATACGCAGTATTTT.

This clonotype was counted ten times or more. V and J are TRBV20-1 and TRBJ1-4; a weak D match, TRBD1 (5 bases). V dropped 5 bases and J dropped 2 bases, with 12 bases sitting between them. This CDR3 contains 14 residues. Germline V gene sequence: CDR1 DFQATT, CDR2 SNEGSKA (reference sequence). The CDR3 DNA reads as TGCAGTGCTGGTAGACAGCTCACTAATGAAAAACTGTTTTTT. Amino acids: CSAGRQLTNEKLFF.

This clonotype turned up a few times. Here the CDR3 reads CASSSLGETTQYF. The DNA for the CDR3 is TGTGCCAGCAGCTCCCTGGGGGAAACGACGCAGTATTTT. V gene TRBV7-9 combines with J gene TRBJ2-3; D might be TRBD1 or TRBD2, each matching 5 bases. CDR3 length: 13 residues. Germline loops: CDR1 SEHNR, CDR2 FQNEAQ (reference sequence). Trimming removed 4 bases from V and 9 bases from J, with 14 bases in between.

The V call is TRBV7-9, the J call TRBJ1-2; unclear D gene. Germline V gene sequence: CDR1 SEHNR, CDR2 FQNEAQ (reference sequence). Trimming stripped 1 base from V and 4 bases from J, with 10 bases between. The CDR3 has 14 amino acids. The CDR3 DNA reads TGTGCCAGCAGCTTAGGGTCCAGTATCTATGGCTACACCTTC. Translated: CASSLGSSIYGYTF.

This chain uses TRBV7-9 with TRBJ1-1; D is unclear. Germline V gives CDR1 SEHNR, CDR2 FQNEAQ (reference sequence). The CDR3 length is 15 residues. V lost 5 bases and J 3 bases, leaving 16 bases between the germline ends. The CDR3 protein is CASSPRGKVDTEAFF. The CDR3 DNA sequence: TGTGCCAGCAGCCCCCGTGGCAAAGTGGACACTGAAGCTTTCTTT.

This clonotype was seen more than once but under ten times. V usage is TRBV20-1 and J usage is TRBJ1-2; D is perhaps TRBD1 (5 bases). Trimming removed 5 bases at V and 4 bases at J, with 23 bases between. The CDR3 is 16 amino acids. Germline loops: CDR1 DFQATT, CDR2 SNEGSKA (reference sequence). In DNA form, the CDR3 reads TGCAGTGCTCCAGGACTGCACGGGGCGAAGTTCTATGGCTACACCTTC. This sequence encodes CSAPGLHGAKFYGYTF.

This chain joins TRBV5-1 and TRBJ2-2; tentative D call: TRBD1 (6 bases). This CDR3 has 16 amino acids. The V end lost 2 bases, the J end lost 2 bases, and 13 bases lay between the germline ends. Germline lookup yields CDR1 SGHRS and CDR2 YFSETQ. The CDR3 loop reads CASSFGGTPNTGELFF. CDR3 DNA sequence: TGCGCCAGCAGCTTCGGTGGGACACCTAACACCGGGGAGCTGTTTTTT.

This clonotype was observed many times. The CDR3 loop is CASSPELSNQPQHF. The CDR3 DNA is TGTGCCAGCAGTCCAGAGCTTAGCAATCAGCCCCAGCATTTT. The rearrangement joins TRBV6-5 to TRBJ1-5; D is uncertain. Germline V gene data show CDR1 as MNHEY and CDR2 as SVGAGI. V lost 5 bases and J lost 0, with 8 bases in between. This CDR3 region has 14 residues.